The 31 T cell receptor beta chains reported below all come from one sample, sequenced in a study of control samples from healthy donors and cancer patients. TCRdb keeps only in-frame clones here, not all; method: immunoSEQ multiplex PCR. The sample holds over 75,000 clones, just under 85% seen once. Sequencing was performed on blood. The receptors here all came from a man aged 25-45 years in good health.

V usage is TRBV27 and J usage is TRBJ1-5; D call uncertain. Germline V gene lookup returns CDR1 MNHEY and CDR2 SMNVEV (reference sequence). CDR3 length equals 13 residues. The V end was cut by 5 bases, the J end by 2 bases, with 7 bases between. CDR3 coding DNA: TGTGCCAGCAGTGACATAGGCAATCAGCCCCAGCATTTT. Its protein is CASSDIGNQPQHF.

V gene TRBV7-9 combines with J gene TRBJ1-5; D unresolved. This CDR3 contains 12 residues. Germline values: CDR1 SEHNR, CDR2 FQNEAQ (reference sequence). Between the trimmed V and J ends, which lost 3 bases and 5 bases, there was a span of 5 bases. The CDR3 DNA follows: TGTGCCAGCAGCTTGTTGGATCAGCCCCAGCATTTT. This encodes CASSLLDQPQHF.

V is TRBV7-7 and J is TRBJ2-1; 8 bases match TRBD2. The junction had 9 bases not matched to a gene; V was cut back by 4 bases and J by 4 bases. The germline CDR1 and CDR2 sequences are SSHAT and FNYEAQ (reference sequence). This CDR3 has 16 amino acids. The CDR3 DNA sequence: TGTGCCAGCAGCTCCGTCGCGGGGGGTGCGTACAATGAGCAGTTCTTC. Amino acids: CASSSVAGGAYNEQFF.

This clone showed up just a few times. DNA for the CDR3: TGTGCCAGCAGCTCCATAGGGTCGAACACTGAAGCTTTCTTT. Its translation is CASSSIGSNTEAFF. The chain carries TRBV7-6 and TRBJ1-1, with no clear D. In germline, CDR1 is SGHVS, CDR2 FNYEAQ. Trimming removed 4 bases from V and 1 base from J, with 10 bases in between. The CDR3 is 14 residues long.

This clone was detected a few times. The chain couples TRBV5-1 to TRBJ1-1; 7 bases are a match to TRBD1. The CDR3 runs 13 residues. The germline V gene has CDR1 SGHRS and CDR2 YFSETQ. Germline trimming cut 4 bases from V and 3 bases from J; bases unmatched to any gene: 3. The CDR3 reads CASSMGQHTEAFF. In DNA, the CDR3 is TGCGCCAGCAGCATGGGACAGCACACTGAAGCTTTCTTT.

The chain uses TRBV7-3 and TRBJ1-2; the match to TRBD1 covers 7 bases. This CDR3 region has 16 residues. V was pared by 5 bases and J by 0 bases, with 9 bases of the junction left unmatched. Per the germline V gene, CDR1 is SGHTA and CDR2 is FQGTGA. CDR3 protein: CASSPQGGQANYGYTF. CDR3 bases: TGTGCCAGCAGCCCCCAGGGGGGCCAAGCTAACTATGGCTACACCTTC.

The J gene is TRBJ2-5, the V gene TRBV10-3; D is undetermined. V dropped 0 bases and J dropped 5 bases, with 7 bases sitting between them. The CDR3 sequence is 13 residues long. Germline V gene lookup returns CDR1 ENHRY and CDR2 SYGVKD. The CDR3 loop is CAISESIWETQYF. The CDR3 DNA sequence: TGTGCCATCAGTGAGTCTATATGGGAGACCCAGTACTTC.

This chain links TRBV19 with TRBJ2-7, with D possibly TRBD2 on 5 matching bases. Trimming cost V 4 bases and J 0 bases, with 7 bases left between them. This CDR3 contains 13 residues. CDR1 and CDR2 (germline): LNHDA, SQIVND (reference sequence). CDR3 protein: CASSRGNSYEQYF. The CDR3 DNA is TGTGCCAGTAGTAGAGGGAACTCCTACGAGCAGTACTTC.

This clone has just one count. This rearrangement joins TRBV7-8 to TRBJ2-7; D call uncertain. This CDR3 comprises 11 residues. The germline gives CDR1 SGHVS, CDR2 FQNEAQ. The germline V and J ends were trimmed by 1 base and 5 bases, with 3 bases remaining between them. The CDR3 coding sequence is TGTGCCAGCAGCTTAGGAAACGAGCAGTACTTC. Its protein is CASSLGNEQYF.

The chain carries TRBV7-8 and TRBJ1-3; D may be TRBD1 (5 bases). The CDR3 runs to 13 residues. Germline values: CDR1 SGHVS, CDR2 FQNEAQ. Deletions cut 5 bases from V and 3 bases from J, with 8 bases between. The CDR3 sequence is CASSPGRGNTIYF. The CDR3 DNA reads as TGTGCCAGCAGCCCGGGACGTGGAAACACCATATATTTT.

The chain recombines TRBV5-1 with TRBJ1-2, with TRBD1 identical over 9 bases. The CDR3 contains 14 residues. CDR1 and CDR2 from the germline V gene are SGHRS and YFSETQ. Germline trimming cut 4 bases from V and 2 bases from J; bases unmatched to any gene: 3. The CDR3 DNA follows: TGCGCCAGCAGCAGCGGGACAGGGAACTATGGCTACACCTTC. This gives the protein CASSSGTGNYGYTF.

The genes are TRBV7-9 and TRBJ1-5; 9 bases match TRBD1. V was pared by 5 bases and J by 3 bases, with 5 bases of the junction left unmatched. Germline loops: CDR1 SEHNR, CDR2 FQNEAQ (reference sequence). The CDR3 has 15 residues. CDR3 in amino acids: CASSAGTGINQPQHF. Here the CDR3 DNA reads TGTGCCAGCAGCGCGGGGACAGGGATCAATCAGCCCCAGCATTTT.

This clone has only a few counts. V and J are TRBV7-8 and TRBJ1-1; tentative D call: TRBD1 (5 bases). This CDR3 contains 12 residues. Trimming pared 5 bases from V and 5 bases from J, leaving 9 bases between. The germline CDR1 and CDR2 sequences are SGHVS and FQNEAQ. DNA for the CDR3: TGTGCCAGCAGCACCGGGGGAACTGAAGCTTTCTTT. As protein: CASSTGGTEAFF.

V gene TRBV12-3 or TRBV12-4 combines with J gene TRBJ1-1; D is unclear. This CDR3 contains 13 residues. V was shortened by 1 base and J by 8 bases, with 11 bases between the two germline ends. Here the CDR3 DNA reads TGTGCCAGCAGTTTAGGGTCAGGACTCGAAGCTTTCTTT. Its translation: CASSLGSGLEAFF.

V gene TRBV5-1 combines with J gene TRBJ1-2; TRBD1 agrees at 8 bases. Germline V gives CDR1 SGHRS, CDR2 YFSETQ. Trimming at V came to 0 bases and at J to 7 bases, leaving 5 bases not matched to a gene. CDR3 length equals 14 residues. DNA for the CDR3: TGCGCCAGCAGCTTGGGTCAGGGGGCCAGTGGCTACACCTTC. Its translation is CASSLGQGASGYTF. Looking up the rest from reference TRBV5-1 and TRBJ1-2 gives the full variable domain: KAGVTQTPRYLIKTRGQQVTLSCSPISGHRSVSWYQQTPGQGLQFLFEYFSETQRNKGNFPGRFSGRQFSNSRSEMNVSTLELGDSALYLCASSLGQGASGYTFGSGTRLTVV.

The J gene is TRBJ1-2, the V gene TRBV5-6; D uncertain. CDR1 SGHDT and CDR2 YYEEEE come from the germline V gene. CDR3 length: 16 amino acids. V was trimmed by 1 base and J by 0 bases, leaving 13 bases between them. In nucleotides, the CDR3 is TGTGCCAGCAGCTTGACGCGGCTTTGGGCTAACTATGGCTACACCTTC. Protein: CASSLTRLWANYGYTF.

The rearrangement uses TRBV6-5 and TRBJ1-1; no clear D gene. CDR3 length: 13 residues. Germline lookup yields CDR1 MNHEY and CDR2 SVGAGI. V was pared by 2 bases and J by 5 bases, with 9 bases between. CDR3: CASSYVRTTEAFF. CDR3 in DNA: TGTGCCAGCAGTTACGTCAGAACGACTGAAGCTTTCTTT.

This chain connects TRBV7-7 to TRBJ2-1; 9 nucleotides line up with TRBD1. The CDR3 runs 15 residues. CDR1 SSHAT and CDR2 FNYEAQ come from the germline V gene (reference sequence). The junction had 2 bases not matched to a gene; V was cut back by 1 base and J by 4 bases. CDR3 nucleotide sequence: TGTGCCAGCAGCTTAGGGGACAGGGAGTACAATGAGCAGTTCTTC. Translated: CASSLGDREYNEQFF. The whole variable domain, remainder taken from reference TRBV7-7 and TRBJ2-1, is GAGVSQSPRYKVTKRGQDVTLRCDPISSHATLYWYQQALGQGPEFLTYFNYEAQPDKSGLPSDRFSAERPEGSISTLTIQRTEQRDSAMYRCASSLGDREYNEQFFGPGTRLTVL.

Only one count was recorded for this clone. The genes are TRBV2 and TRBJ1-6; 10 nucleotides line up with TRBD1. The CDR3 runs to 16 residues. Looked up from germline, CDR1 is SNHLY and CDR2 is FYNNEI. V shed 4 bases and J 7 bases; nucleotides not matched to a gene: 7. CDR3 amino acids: CASSGDRGLINSPLHF. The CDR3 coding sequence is TGTGCCAGCAGTGGGGACAGGGGTCTAATAAATTCACCCCTCCACTTT.

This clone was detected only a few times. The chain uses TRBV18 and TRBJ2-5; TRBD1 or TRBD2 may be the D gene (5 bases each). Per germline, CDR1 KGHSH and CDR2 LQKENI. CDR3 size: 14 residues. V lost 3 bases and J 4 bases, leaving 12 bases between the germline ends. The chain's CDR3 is CASSPGGDIETQYF. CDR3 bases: TGTGCCAGCTCACCTGGGGGAGACATAGAGACCCAGTACTTC. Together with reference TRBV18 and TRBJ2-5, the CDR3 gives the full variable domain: NAGVMQNPRHLVRRRGQEARLRCSPMKGHSHVYWYRQLPEEGLKFMVYLQKENIIDESGMPKERFSAEFPKEGPSILRIQQVVRGDSAAYFCASSPGGDIETQYFGPGTRLLVL.

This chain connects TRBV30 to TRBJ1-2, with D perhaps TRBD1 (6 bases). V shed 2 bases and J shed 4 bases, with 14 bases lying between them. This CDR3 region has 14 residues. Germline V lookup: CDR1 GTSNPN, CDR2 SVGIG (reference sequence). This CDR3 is CAWSPGGGGYGYTF. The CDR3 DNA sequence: TGTGCCTGGAGTCCGGGGGGCGGGGGCTATGGCTACACCTTC.

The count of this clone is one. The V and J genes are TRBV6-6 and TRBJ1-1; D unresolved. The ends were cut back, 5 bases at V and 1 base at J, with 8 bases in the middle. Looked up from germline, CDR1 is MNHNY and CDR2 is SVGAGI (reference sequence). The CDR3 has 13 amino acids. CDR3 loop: CASSPLTNTEAFF. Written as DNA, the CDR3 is TGTGCCAGCAGTCCTCTTACGAACACTGAAGCTTTCTTT.

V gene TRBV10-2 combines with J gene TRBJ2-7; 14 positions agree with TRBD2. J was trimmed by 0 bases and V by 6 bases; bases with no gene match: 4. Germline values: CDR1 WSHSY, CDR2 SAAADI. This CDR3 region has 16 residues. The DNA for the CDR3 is TGCGCCAGCAGGGGGACTAGCGGGAGCAGCTCCTACGAGCAGTACTTC. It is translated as CASRGTSGSSSYEQYF.

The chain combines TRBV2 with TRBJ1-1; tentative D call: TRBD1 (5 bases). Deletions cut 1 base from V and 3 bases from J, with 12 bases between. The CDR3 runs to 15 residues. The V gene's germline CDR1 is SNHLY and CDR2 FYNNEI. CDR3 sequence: CASSEVAMGDTEAFF. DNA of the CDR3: TGTGCCAGCAGTGAAGTCGCAATGGGGGACACTGAAGCTTTCTTT.

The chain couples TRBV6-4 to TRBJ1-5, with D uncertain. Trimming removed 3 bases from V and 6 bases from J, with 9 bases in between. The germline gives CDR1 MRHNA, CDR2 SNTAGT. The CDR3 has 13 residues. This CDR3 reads CASSENWGQPQHF. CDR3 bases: TGTGCCAGCAGTGAGAATTGGGGTCAGCCCCAGCATTTT.

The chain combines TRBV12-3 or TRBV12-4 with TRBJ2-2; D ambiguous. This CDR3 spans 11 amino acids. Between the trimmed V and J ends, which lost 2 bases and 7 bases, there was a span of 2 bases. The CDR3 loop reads CASSLRGELFF. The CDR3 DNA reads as TGTGCCAGCAGTTTACGCGGGGAGCTGTTTTTT.

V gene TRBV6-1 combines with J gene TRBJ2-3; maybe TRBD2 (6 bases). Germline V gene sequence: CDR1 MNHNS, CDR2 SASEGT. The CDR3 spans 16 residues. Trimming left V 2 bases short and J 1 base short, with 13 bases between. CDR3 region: CASSEPGEVGTDTQYF. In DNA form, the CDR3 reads TGTGCCAGCAGTGAACCTGGGGAGGTGGGCACAGATACGCAGTATTTT.

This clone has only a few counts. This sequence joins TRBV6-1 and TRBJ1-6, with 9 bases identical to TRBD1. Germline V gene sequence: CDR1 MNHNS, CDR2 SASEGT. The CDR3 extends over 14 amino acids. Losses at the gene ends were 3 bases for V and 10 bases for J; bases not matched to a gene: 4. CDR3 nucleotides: TGTGCCAGCAGTGAGAACAGGGGGCTATCACCCCTCCACTTT. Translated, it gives CASSENRGLSPLHF.

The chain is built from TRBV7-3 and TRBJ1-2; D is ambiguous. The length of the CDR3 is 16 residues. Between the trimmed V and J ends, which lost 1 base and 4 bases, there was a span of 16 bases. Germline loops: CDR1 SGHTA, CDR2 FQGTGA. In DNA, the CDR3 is TGTGCCAGCAGCTTAAAGAACGGTCCTGCTTCCTATGGCTACACCTTC. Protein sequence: CASSLKNGPASYGYTF.

The CDR3, as DNA: TGTGCCAGCAGGAGGTCGACGGGTAACTATGGCTACACCTTC. It yields the protein CASRRSTGNYGYTF. The rearrangement uses TRBV27 and TRBJ1-2; no clear D gene. The V end lost 6 bases, the J end lost 1 base, and 12 bases lay between the germline ends. Germline assignment: CDR1 MNHEY and CDR2 SMNVEV (reference sequence). The CDR3 consists of 14 residues.

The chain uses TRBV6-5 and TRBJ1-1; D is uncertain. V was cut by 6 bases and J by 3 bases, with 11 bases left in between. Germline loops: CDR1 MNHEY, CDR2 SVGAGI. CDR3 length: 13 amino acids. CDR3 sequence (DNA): TGTGCCAGCAGGCATAAATGGGACACTGAAGCTTTCTTT. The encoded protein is CASRHKWDTEAFF.